This T cell receptor beta chain stems from a study of cytomegalovirus exposure and HLA in healthy donors. This CDR3 is 14 amino acids long. In germline, CDR1 is MNHEY, CDR2 SMNVEV (reference sequence). General study findings and limits: An analysis was carried out at a later point. It showed that HLA-associated TCR beta chains were more clonally expanded than equally common non-associated chains. The dataset shows that most TCR sequences were rare, while some public TCRs occurred in many donors. For presence/absence analyses, sequencing depth was assumed to be roughly uniform across donors. Earlier analysis found most TCR beta V segments productive about 90% or about 30% of the time.

A word on this clone: Its antigen remains unknown. A read error may account for a junction end that differs from germline.

PCR primers comprised 60 Vbeta and 13 Jbeta primers. The data were produced by immunoSEQ multiplex PCR, yet TCRdb's version contains in-frame clones alone and is incomplete. The data show around 190,000 clones, 75% to 85% seen once. The chain recombines TRBV27 with TRBJ1-6, with a tentative D call TRBD1 (6 bases). This sequence was found in a girl aged 2 to 10 in good health and CMV-seropositive. The sequenced sample consisted of PBMCs. The CDR3 here is CASRGFSYSSPLHF. In nucleotides, the CDR3 is TGTGCCAGTAGGGGGTTCTCCTATAGTTCACCCCTCCACTTT.